A single T cell receptor (beta chain) is shown here with its context. No antigen is known for it. TCRdb's table, derived via immunoSEQ multiplex PCR, lists solely in-frame clones and lacks some. The sample contains some 2.1 million clones, 80% to 95% of which appear only once. It was CD45RO-negative cells, positively selected for CCR7, that made up naive CD8 cells, with terminally differentiated effector memory CD45RA+ cells excluded. These data belong to a study of shared clonotypes between healthy human individuals. Study in general: Each donor had three CD4 naive, three CD4 memory, two CD8 naive and one CD8 memory plate. Study-wide findings and caveats: Sorted-subset sequencing was shown by rarefaction to be incomplete despite large depth.

V was cut by 2 bases and J by 4 bases, with 14 bases left in between. The length of the CDR3 is 15 residues. Germline V gene data show CDR1 as MDHEN and CDR2 as SYDVKM. The receptor was isolated from a man between 18 and 35 years old in good health. Some clones in this sample may be carry-over from other donors' samples. The chain joins TRBV28 to TRBJ1-1; D might be TRBD1 (6 bases). The sequenced material came from naive CD8+ T cells from PBMCs. CDR3 coding DNA: TGTGCCAGCAGTTTAGTCGATGCGGGGGCCACTGAAGCTTTCTTT. This sequence encodes CASSLVDAGATEAFF.